The 17 T cell receptor beta chains reported below all come from one sample, sequenced in a study of blood T cell repertoires in COVID-19. Measured with immunoSEQ multiplex PCR; TCRdb has only the in-frame clones, and not every one. The sample has about 140,000 clones; approximately 85% are singletons. Sequenced sample: peripheral blood. The receptor set was obtained from a man between 50 and 59 years old with acute or convalescent COVID-19.

The J gene is TRBJ2-3, the V gene TRBV7-9; 9 bases agree with TRBD1. The V segment lost 5 bases and the J segment 3 bases; nucleotides outside the gene matches: 12. CDR3 length: 17 amino acids. CDR1 is SEHNR, CDR2 FQNEAQ, per germline (reference sequence). CDR3 region: CASSRRGTGNWTDTQYF. The CDR3 DNA reads as TGTGCCAGCAGCCGCCGTGGGACAGGGAATTGGACAGATACGCAGTATTTT.

V gene TRBV5-4 combines with J gene TRBJ2-2, with no clear D. Trimming took 2 bases from V and 2 from J, leaving 10 bases between them. The V gene's germline CDR1 is SGHNT and CDR2 YYREEE (reference sequence). This CDR3 spans 15 amino acids. The CDR3 bases are TGTGCCAGCAGCTTCACACGCGGTAACACCGGGGAGCTGTTTTTT. This encodes CASSFTRGNTGELFF.

The chain couples TRBV19 to TRBJ2-3, with a possible D match to TRBD2 (6 bases). The CDR3 consists of 18 residues. The germline V gene encodes CDR1 LNHDA and CDR2 SQIVND (reference sequence). Trimming left V 4 bases short and J 3 bases short, with 23 bases between. CDR3 sequence reads: CASSRGVRSEIGTDTQYF. For the CDR3, the DNA is TGTGCCAGTAGTAGGGGGGTACGCTCGGAGATAGGTACAGATACGCAGTATTTT.

The chain joins TRBV18 to TRBJ1-2, with TRBD1 identical over 8 bases. The CDR3 totals 15 residues. The J segment lost 8 bases and the V segment lost 6 bases, leaving 14 bases of the junction unmatched. The germline gives CDR1 KGHSH, CDR2 LQKENI. CDR3 in DNA: TGTGCCAGCTCGGACCGGGACAGGAGATATGGAGGCTACACCTTC. Its protein product is CASSDRDRRYGGYTF. Filled out from reference TRBV18 and TRBJ1-2, the complete variable domain reads NAGVMQNPRHLVRRRGQEARLRCSPMKGHSHVYWYRQLPEEGLKFMVYLQKENIIDESGMPKERFSAEFPKEGPSILRIQQVVRGDSAAYFCASSDRDRRYGGYTFGSGTRLTVV.

This sequence joins TRBV2 and TRBJ2-2, with 7 bases matching TRBD1. V trimming: 8 bases; J trimming: 4 bases; junction bases outside the gene matches: 4. CDR3 length: 13 residues. In germline, CDR1 is SNHLY, CDR2 FYNNEI. The CDR3 sequence: CASETGFTGELFF. In DNA, the CDR3 is TGTGCCAGCGAGACAGGGTTCACCGGGGAGCTGTTTTTT.

This sequence joins TRBV19 and TRBJ1-6, with 7 bases identical to TRBD1. CDR3 length: 14 residues. The germline V gene has CDR1 LNHDA and CDR2 SQIVND (reference sequence). V shed 8 bases and J 5 bases; nucleotides not matched to a gene: 6. CDR3 sequence (DNA): TGTGCCAGTCGCCTACAGGGGAATAATTCACCCCTCCACTTT. Its translation: CASRLQGNNSPLHF.

Of note for this clone: Distinct nucleotide sequences in the sample also encode this CDR3. V gene TRBV5-1 combines with J gene TRBJ2-7; D is undetermined. The CDR3 runs to 13 residues. The germline CDR1 and CDR2 sequences are SGHRS and YFSETQ. V was trimmed by 0 bases and J by 1 base, leaving 5 bases between them. Here the CDR3 reads CASSLAGSYEQYF. CDR3 DNA sequence: TGCGCCAGCAGCTTGGCCGGGTCCTACGAGCAGTACTTC.

The CDR3 sequence is CASTSSGGAEETQYF. The CDR3 DNA reads TGTGCCAGCACTAGTAGCGGGGGGGCCGAAGAGACCCAGTACTTC. This chain uses TRBV6-5 with TRBJ2-5, with TRBD2 matching over 11 bases. There are 15 residues in the CDR3. CDR1 is MNHEY and CDR2 is SVGAGI in the germline V gene. Trimming at V came to 7 bases and at J to 3 bases, leaving 7 bases not matched to a gene.

CDR3 nucleotide sequence: TGTGCCAGCAGCTTCGGGCACAGGGATATCTCTGGGGCCAACGTCCTGACTTTC. Translation gives CASSFGHRDISGANVLTF. V and J are TRBV11-3 and TRBJ2-6, with a tentative D call TRBD1 (6 bases). Between the trimmed V and J ends, which lost 3 bases and 0 bases, there was a span of 15 bases. Germline V lookup: CDR1 SGHNT, CDR2 YENEEA. The CDR3 is made up of 18 amino acids.

This chain uses TRBV9 with TRBJ2-2; tentatively, D is TRBD2 (6 bases). V was cut by 0 bases and J by 0 bases, with 6 bases left in between. CDR1 and CDR2 from the germline V gene are SGDLS and YYNGEE. The length of the CDR3 is 15 residues. The CDR3 nucleotides are TGTGCCAGCAGCGTAGCGGGAGCGAACACCGGGGAGCTGTTTTTT. Amino acids: CASSVAGANTGELFF.

The chain uses TRBV23-1 and TRBJ2-1, with 8 positions matching TRBD2. TRBV23-1 is flagged as an ORF with uncertain function. After removal of 2 bases from V and 4 bases from J, the junction contained 7 bases not matched to a gene. The CDR3 is 16 amino acids. CDR3 bases: TGCGCCAGCAGTCAACCCCGGGAGGGCCAGTACAATGAGCAGTTCTTC. Protein: CASSQPREGQYNEQFF.

The chain is built from TRBV19 and TRBJ2-7; D possibly corresponds to TRBD2 (6 bases). Trimming cost V 7 bases and J 2 bases, with 15 bases left between them. CDR3 length: 14 amino acids. Germline V gene sequence: CDR1 LNHDA, CDR2 SQIVND (reference sequence). The CDR3 region has the DNA TGTGCCAGTACCCAAGGGACGGGGGCCTACGAGCAGTACTTC. Translating gives CASTQGTGAYEQYF.

This clone showed up just a few times. The chain has TRBV11-3 and TRBJ1-4, with D unclear. V was shortened by 9 bases and J by 7 bases, with 18 bases between the two germline ends. Germline CDR1 and CDR2: SGHNT and YENEEA. The CDR3 loop spans 14 amino acids. The CDR3 protein is CASSTTEEIEKLFF. CDR3 coding DNA: TGTGCCAGTTCCACTACGGAGGAGATTGAAAAACTGTTTTTT.

The rearrangement links TRBV30 to TRBJ2-3, with D uncertain. CDR3 size: 13 residues. Trimming stripped 3 bases from V and 0 bases from J, with 7 bases between. The V gene's germline CDR1 is GTSNPN and CDR2 SVGIG (reference sequence). CDR3 region: CAWSLSSTDTQYF. The CDR3 DNA is TGTGCCTGGAGCCTTTCTAGCACAGATACGCAGTATTTT.

This sequence joins TRBV9 and TRBJ1-4; D perhaps matches TRBD1 (5 bases). The germline V gene encodes CDR1 SGDLS and CDR2 YYNGEE. The CDR3 loop spans 14 amino acids. Trimming cost V 5 bases and J 4 bases, with 12 bases left between them. CDR3 loop: CASSSGDLNEKLFF. In DNA form, the CDR3 reads TGTGCCAGCAGTTCGGGGGACCTTAATGAAAAACTGTTTTTT.

This clone was counted once. This chain joins TRBV14 and TRBJ2-3; 7 nucleotides agree with TRBD2. The V and J ends lost 1 base and 0 bases, in that order; junction bases with no gene match: 10. The germline V gene encodes CDR1 SGHDN and CDR2 FVKESK. There are 18 residues in the CDR3. CDR3 residues: CASSQGRSSGKSTDTQYF. DNA for the CDR3: TGTGCCAGCAGCCAAGGCCGGTCTAGCGGAAAAAGCACAGATACGCAGTATTTT. Filled out from reference TRBV14 and TRBJ2-3, the complete variable domain reads EAGVTQFPSHSVIEKGQTVTLRCDPISGHDNLYWYRRVMGKEIKFLLHFVKESKQDESGMPNNRFLAERTGGTYSTLKVQPAELEDSGVYFCASSQGRSSGKSTDTQYFGPGTRLTVL.

This chain links TRBV18 with TRBJ2-1, with D possibly matching TRBD1 (5 bases). The germline V and J ends were trimmed by 1 base and 7 bases, with 11 bases remaining between them. CDR1 and CDR2 (germline): KGHSH, LQKENI. This CDR3 comprises 14 residues. The CDR3 here is CASSPLAGRNEQFF. CDR3 nucleotide sequence: TGTGCCAGCTCACCACTGGCAGGGCGAAATGAGCAGTTCTTC.